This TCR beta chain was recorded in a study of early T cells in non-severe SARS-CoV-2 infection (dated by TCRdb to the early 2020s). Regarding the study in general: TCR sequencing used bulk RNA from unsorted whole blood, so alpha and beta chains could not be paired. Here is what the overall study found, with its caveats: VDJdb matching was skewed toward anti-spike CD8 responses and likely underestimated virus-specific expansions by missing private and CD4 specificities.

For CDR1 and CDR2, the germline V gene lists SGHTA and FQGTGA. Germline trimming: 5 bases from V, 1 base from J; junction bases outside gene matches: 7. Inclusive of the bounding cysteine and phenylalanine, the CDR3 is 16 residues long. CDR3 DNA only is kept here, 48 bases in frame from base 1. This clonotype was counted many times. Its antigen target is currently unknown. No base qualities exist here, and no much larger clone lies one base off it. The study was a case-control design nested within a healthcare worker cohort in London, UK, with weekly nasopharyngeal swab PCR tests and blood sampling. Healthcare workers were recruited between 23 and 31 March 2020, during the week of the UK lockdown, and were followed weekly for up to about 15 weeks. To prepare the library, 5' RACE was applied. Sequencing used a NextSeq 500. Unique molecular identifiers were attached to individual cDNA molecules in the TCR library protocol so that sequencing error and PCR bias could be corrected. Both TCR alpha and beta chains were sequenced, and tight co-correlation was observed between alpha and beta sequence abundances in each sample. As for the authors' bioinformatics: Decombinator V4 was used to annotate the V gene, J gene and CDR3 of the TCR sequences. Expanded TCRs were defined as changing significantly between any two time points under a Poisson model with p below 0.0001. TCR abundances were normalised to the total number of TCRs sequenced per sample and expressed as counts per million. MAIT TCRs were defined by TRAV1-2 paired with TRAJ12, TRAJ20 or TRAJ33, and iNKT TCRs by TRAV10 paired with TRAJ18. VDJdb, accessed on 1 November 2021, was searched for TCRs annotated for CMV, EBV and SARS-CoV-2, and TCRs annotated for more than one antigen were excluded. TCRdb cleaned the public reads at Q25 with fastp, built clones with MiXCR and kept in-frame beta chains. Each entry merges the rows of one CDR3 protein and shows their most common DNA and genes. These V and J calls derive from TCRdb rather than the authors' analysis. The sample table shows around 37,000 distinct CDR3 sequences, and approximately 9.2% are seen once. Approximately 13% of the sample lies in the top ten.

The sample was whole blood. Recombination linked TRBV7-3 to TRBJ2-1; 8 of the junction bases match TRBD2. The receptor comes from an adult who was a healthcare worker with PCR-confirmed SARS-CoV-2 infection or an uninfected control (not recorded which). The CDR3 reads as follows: CASSPSRGGSYNEQFF. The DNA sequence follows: TGTGCCAGCAGCCCTAGCCGGGGGGGATCCTACAATGAGCAGTTCTTC.